This TCR beta chain was retrieved from a study of shared clonotypes between healthy human individuals. Germline V gives CDR1 SGHRS, CDR2 YFSETQ. The CDR3 loop spans 15 amino acids. Trimming cost V 0 bases and J 0 bases, with 8 bases left between them. Positive CCR7 selection of CD45RO-negative cells yielded the naive CD8 cells, and terminally differentiated effector memory CD45RA+ cells were excluded. Each subset's genomic DNA was shared equally among a number of immunoSEQ plates. The table came from immunoSEQ multiplex PCR; TCRdb's copy has only in-frame clones and leaves some out. The sample carries approximately 600,000 clones, 85% to 95% recorded once. This clone was counted a single time.

The chain is built from TRBV5-1 and TRBJ2-3; D is ambiguous. Sample: naive CD8+ T cells sorted from blood. This TCR came from a woman in her 30s in good health. The CDR3 reads CASSLATGSTDTQYF. The CDR3 nucleotides read TGCGCCAGCAGCTTGGCGACGGGTAGCACAGATACGCAGTATTTT.